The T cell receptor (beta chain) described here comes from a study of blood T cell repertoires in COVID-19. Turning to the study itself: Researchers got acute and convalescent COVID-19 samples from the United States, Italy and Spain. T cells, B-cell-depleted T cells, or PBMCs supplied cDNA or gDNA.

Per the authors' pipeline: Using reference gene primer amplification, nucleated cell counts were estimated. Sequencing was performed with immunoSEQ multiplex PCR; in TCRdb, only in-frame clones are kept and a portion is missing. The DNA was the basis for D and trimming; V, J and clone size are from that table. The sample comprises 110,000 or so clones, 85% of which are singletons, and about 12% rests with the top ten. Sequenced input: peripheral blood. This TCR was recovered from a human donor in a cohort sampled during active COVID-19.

Here the CDR3 reads CASSYSLGGSYGYTF. The CDR3 nucleotides are TGTGCCAGCAGTTACTCGTTGGGGGGGTCCTATGGCTACACCTTC. The gene calls are TRBV6-6 and TRBJ1-2, with D possibly TRBD1 on 5 matching bases. The CDR3 totals 15 residues. V shed 0 bases and J shed 4 bases, with 12 bases lying between them. The germline V gene has CDR1 MNHNY and CDR2 SVGAGI (reference sequence).